Listed below are T cell receptor beta chains from one sample, sequenced in a study of shared clonotypes between healthy human individuals. Repertoires were generated with immunoSEQ multiplex PCR, while TCRdb's copy carries only in-frame clones and drops some. This table has around 2.1 million clones, about 93% appearing once. The specimen was naive CD8+ T cells from PBMCs. The source of these receptors is a man younger than 35 in good health. Some clones in this sample may be carry-over from other donors' samples. CDR3s include the opening cysteine and the closing phenylalanine or tryptophan. D genes are given only for firm matches. Clone sizes are given selectively: once, few, many, or a class where the clone is expanded.

D gene | J gene | V gene | clone size | CDR3 protein | CDR3 DNA
. | TRBJ2-3 | TRBV13 | . | CASSLDTSSDTQYF | TGTGCCAGCAGCTTAGACACTAGCTCAGATACGCAGTATTTT
. | TRBJ2-5 | TRBV15 | . | CATSSGPGQETQYF | TGTGCCACCAGCTCGGGACCGGGACAAGAGACCCAGTACTTC
. | TRBJ1-5 | TRBV29-1 | few | CSAVTGLGNQPQHF | TGCAGCGCTGTAACAGGGCTGGGCAATCAGCCCCAGCATTTT
TRBD2 | TRBJ2-7 | TRBV9 | . | CASSVLQRGEQYF | TGTGCCAGCAGCGTACTACAGCGGGGCGAGCAGTACTTC
TRBD1 | TRBJ1-3 | TRBV19 | . | CASSMDGQGAGNTIYF | TGTGCCAGTAGTATGGATGGACAGGGGGCCGGAAACACCATATATTTT
. | TRBJ2-1 | TRBV27 | . | CASQAGHPNEQFF | TGTGCCTCACAGGCGGGACACCCCAATGAGCAGTTCTTC
TRBD2 | TRBJ2-1 | TRBV11-2 | . | CASGEAGRWDEQFF | TGTGCCAGCGGGGAAGCGGGACGGTGGGATGAGCAGTTCTTC
TRBD2 | TRBJ2-1 | TRBV11-2 | once | CASSFLAGGSYNEQFF | TGTGCCAGCAGCTTCCTAGCGGGCGGTTCCTACAATGAGCAGTTCTTC
. | TRBJ1-4 | TRBV28 | . | CASSGLISEKLFF | TGTGCCAGCAGCGGGTTGATAAGTGAAAAACTGTTTTTT
. | TRBJ2-5 | TRBV6-5 | . | CASSYGGATETQYF | TGTGCCAGCAGTTACGGAGGGGCCACGGAGACCCAGTACTTC
. | TRBJ1-2 | TRBV21-1 | . | CASSKLRSGPYGYTF | TGTGCCAGCAGCAAACTACGATCAGGGCCCTATGGCTACACCTTC
. | TRBJ2-7 | TRBV28 | . | CASSLGAGVYEQYF | TGTGCCAGCAGCCTCGGGGCAGGGGTGTACGAGCAGTACTTC